This TCR beta chain was recorded in a study of blood T cell repertoires in COVID-19. Study details: The United States, Italy and Spain supplied acute and convalescent COVID-19 samples. Sample material is recorded as cDNA or gDNA derived from T cells, B-cell-depleted T cells, or PBMCs.

This clone showed up just a few times. Per the original methods: From reference gene primer amplification, estimates of nucleated cell counts were derived. TCRdb's table, derived via immunoSEQ multiplex PCR, lists solely in-frame clones and lacks some. D and trimming come from the DNA, and the V and J calls and clone size come from that table. The data contain around 50,000 clones, less than 95% of them singletons. Trimming stripped 4 bases from V and 5 bases from J, with 11 bases between. Germline CDR1 is LGHDT and CDR2 is YNNKEL (reference sequence). The CDR3 has 13 amino acids. This sequence originates from a human donor in a cohort sampled during active COVID-19. Sequencing input: peripheral blood. This rearrangement joins TRBV3-1 (or the pseudogene TRBV3-2) to TRBJ1-1; the D is unclear. The CDR3 nucleotides read TGTGCCAGCAGCCCGACTGCGGGAACTGAAGCTTTCTTT. Translated, it gives CASSPTAGTEAFF.